This TCR beta chain derives from a study of blood T cell repertoires in COVID-19 (dated by TCRdb to 2020 to 2021). About the full investigation: The collaborator samples originated in the United States, Italy and Spain and spanned the acute and convalescent phases of COVID-19. A freely available public database, intended as a resource for researchers studying the immune response to SARS-CoV-2, is where the repertoires were released. Samples came from the ongoing ImmuneRACE study (first 160 participants) plus 1,254 subjects from 6 global collaborators. Where available, HLA class I and class II types were taken from metadata supplied by the sample provider and were not determined by assay-based typing. The prospective study material was composed of cDNA or gDNA derived from T cells, B-cell-depleted T cells, or PBMCs. The dataset comprised deeply sampled blood TCRbeta repertoires from subjects exposed to, actively infected with, or recovered from COVID-19. Sample metadata almost always included a de-identified subject ID, COVID-19 status, age in years and sex.

TCRbeta CDR3 regions were amplified from genomic DNA using the immunoSEQ Assay, a bias-controlled multiplex PCR. Regarding the original processing steps: Within the assay, amplification of reference gene primers was used to estimate how many nucleated cells each sample contained. To quantify the absolute abundance of each unique TCRbeta CDR3 rearrangement, sequence reads were collapsed and filtered. Productive Simpson clonality was computed per sample as the square root of Simpson's diversity index over productive rearrangements. As stored in TCRdb, this immuneACCESS dataset retains in-frame rearrangements with V and J assigned. A fraction of the clones does not appear; measured against another copy, unresolved V genes explain less than half of the discrepancy, and the remainder lacks a known reason. V and J calls and clone size are given by that table; D and trimming were obtained from the DNA. The sample records some 190,000 clones, about 88% of which are singletons. Roughly 3.2% of the sample is held by the ten biggest clonotypes.

Beyond this particular receptor, the publication reports: The amount of clinical and demographic metadata varied by source and participant and was provided uncurated.

Enrolling through a virtual design, the prospective study's participants ranged in age from roughly 18 to 95 years and lived across roughly 24 United States geographic areas. Cohort assignment in the prospective study relied on participant-reported clinical history from a screening survey and a study questionnaire. For ImmuneRACE Cohort 3, a participant was defined as recovered based on two consecutive negative NP/OP PCR tests, clearance by a healthcare professional, or resolution of symptoms. In the prospective study, whole blood, serum and a nasopharyngeal or oropharyngeal swab were collected from each participant by mobile phlebotomists. Prospective study participants could optionally give additional blood draws and questionnaires over an approximately two-month period. Prospective study blood samples were shipped either frozen or at room temperature before DNA extraction. Points on this clone: Its antigen remains unidentified. Per-base quality was not reported, and no clone a single base away is much larger than it.

The sequenced sample was PBMCs or T cells enriched from blood (not recorded which). This TCR was sampled from a woman in her twenties or thirties who had recovered from COVID-19.

The encoded CDR3 is CSVSSESTDTQYF. Here is the DNA: TGCAGCGTCTCTAGCGAAAGCACAGATACGCAGTATTTT. The chain employs TRBV29-1 and TRBJ2-3; perhaps TRBD2 is the D gene, with 6 bases matching. V loses 6 bases, J loses 0 bases, and the germline ends lie 10 bases apart. The CDR3 measures 13 amino acids from cysteine to phenylalanine. The CDR3 DNA has 39 bases and is translated from base 1. Via the germline V gene, CDR1 is SQVTM and CDR2 ANQGSEA.